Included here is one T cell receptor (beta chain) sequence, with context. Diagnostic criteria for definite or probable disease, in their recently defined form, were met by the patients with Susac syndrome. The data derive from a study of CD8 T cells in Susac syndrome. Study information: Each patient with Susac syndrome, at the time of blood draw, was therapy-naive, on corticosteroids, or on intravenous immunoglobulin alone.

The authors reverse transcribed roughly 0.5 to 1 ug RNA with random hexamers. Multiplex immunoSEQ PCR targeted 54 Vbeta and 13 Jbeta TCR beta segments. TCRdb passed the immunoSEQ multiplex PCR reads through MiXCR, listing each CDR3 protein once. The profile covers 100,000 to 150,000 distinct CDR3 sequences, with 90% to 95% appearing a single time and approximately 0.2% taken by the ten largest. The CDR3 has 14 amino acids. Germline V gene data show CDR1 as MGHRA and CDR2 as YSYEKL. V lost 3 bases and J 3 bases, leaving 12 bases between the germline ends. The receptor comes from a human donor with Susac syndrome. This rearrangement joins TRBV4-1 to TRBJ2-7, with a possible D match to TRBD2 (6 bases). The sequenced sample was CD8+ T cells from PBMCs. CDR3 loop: CASSHVGLHYEQYF. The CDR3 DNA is TGCGCCAGCAGCCACGTTGGACTACACTACGAGCAGTACTTC.